These 28 T cell receptor beta chains originate from one sample sequenced in a study of human T cells and chemical hapten exposure (TCRdb year 2021). The meaning of the sample's time point label: pre-sensitization, week 0. The sample's treatment or condition label, in plain terms: therapeutic diphenylcyclopropenone sensitization with weekly scalp DPC. To prepare the library, RACE was applied. These reads were obtained on a NextSeq 500. TCRdb reworked the public reads: Q25 trimming with fastp, MiXCR clone assembly, productive beta chains retained. Each CDR3 protein appears once, grouped with its most common genes and DNA. The sample table holds about 80,000 distinct CDR3 sequences, of which 14% were seen once. The ten largest clones add up to 3.5% to 6% of the sample. Sample: whole blood, taken in connection with sensitization to the hapten diphenylcyclopropenone (DPC). The receptors were gathered from a woman between 50 and 59 years old with alopecia areata. Some clones in this sample may be carry-over from other donors' samples.

This clonotype was detected a few times. The V call is TRBV11-3, the J call TRBJ1-1; perhaps TRBD1 as D (6 bases). Trimming stripped 6 bases from V and 4 bases from J, with 12 bases between. The CDR3 is 13 amino acids. The germline gives CDR1 SGHNT, CDR2 YENEEA. This CDR3 is CASSTRGGTEAFF. For the CDR3, the DNA is TGTGCCAGCAGTACAAGGGGGGGCACTGAAGCTTTCTTT.

The V and J genes are TRBV20-1 and TRBJ2-2; the match to TRBD1 covers 9 bases. With V trimmed by 5 bases and J by 4 bases, 8 bases remained unmatched. This CDR3 comprises 15 residues. The germline V gene has CDR1 DFQATT and CDR2 SNEGSKA (reference sequence). The chain's CDR3 is CSAGTGLVSTGELFF. The CDR3 DNA reads TGCAGTGCTGGGACAGGGTTGGTTAGCACCGGGGAGCTGTTTTTT.

The chain is built from TRBV6-2 or TRBV6-3 and TRBJ1-5; TRBD1 matches at 10 bases. Per germline, CDR1 MNHEY and CDR2 SVGEGT. V gave up 4 bases and J gave up 7 bases; unmatched junction bases: 4. CDR3 size: 14 residues. The CDR3 DNA sequence: TGTGCCAGCAGTTCGACAGGGGGCTTGCAGCCCCAGCATTTT. Its protein product is CASSSTGGLQPQHF.

The chain is built from TRBV20-1 and TRBJ2-3, with D perhaps being TRBD1 or TRBD2 (6 bases each). V lost 3 bases, J lost 0 bases, and 19 bases lay in between. CDR1 and CDR2 from the germline V gene are DFQATT and SNEGSKA (reference sequence). This CDR3 comprises 17 residues. The CDR3 spells CSASSSGGGTSTDTQYF. The CDR3 bases are TGCAGTGCTAGTTCTTCCGGGGGCGGGACTAGCACAGATACGCAGTATTTT.

This clonotype was recorded a few times. This rearrangement joins TRBV14 to TRBJ1-1, with TRBD1 matching over 8 bases. The CDR3 loop spans 13 amino acids. From germline, CDR1 is SGHDN and CDR2 FVKESK. Trimming at V came to 7 bases and at J to 7 bases, leaving 8 bases not matched to a gene. For the CDR3, the DNA is TGTGCCAGCAATGACAGGGGTGAAGGTGAAGCTTTCTTT. Translating it yields CASNDRGEGEAFF.

This clonotype was counted between two and nine times. V gene TRBV20-1 combines with J gene TRBJ2-1; 8 nucleotides align to TRBD2. CDR3 size: 17 residues. V shed 2 bases, J shed 8 bases, and the junction held 17 bases outside the gene matches. Looked up from germline, CDR1 is DFQATT and CDR2 is SNEGSKA (reference sequence). CDR3 residues: CSARSGTSSGAGDEQFF. DNA of the CDR3: TGCAGTGCTAGATCCGGGACTAGTAGTGGGGCCGGGGATGAGCAGTTCTTC.

Here the CDR3 reads CSVKRDSTDTQYF. CDR3 bases: TGCAGCGTCAAGCGGGATAGCACAGATACGCAGTATTTT. The V and J genes are TRBV29-1 and TRBJ2-3; 7 positions agree with TRBD2. V lost 6 bases to trimming and J lost 0 bases; unmatched junction nucleotides: 3. Germline V lookup: CDR1 SQVTM, CDR2 ANQGSEA. This CDR3 region has 13 residues.

A few counts support this clonotype. This sequence joins TRBV4-1 and TRBJ1-1; D uncertain. This CDR3 is built from 14 residues. Trimming took 0 bases from V and 6 from J, leaving 11 bases between them. In germline, CDR1 is MGHRA, CDR2 YSYEKL. This chain's CDR3 is CASSQDRRAPEAFF. DNA of the CDR3: TGCGCCAGCAGCCAAGATAGGAGAGCTCCTGAAGCTTTCTTT.

This clonotype turned up a few times. The chain links TRBV4-2 to TRBJ1-5, with D maybe TRBD1 (5 bases). The CDR3 loop spans 15 amino acids. Per germline, CDR1 LGHNA and CDR2 YNFKEQ. V was cut by 1 base and J by 7 bases, with 14 bases left in between. In DNA form, the CDR3 reads TGTGCCAGCAGCCAAGGTGCAGGGCCCAAGCAGCCCCAGCATTTT. Its protein is CASSQGAGPKQPQHF.

This chain uses TRBV6-5 with TRBJ1-3, with D unclear. Germline V gene lookup returns CDR1 MNHEY and CDR2 SVGAGI. Trimming removed 10 bases at V and 0 bases at J, with 13 bases between. The CDR3 totals 14 residues. CDR3 in amino acids: CATSIQSSGNTIYF. The CDR3 bases are TGTGCCACCTCAATACAGAGCTCTGGAAACACCATATATTTT.

The J gene is TRBJ1-1, the V gene TRBV29-1; 9 bases map to TRBD1. CDR1 is SQVTM and CDR2 is ANQGSEA in the germline V gene. The CDR3 runs to 15 residues. Trimming cost V 3 bases and J 3 bases; bases outside gene matches: 8. The CDR3 nucleotides read TGCAGCGTTGATGGGACAGGGAAGAGGTACACTGAAGCTTTCTTT. Protein product: CSVDGTGKRYTEAFF.

A few counts support this clonotype. The CDR3 spells CASSSGKREVTTDTQYF. The CDR3 DNA is TGTGCCAGCAGCTCAGGAAAGCGGGAGGTAACCACAGATACGCAGTATTTT. This sequence joins TRBV7-9 and TRBJ2-3, with 9 bases that match TRBD2. The CDR3 is made up of 17 amino acids. V lost 4 bases to trimming and J lost 2 bases; unmatched junction nucleotides: 10. From germline, CDR1 is SEHNR and CDR2 FQNEAQ (reference sequence).

Only a few counts were recorded for this clonotype. The chain has TRBV20-1 and TRBJ2-1; TRBD2 matches 8 bases. The CDR3 length is 15 residues. J lost 8 bases, V lost 0 bases, and 9 bases had no gene match. Per the germline V gene, CDR1 is DFQATT and CDR2 is SNEGSKA (reference sequence). The CDR3 nucleotides are TGCAGTGCTAGAGATACCAGCGGGAGTTTCCATGAGCAGTTCTTC. Its protein product is CSARDTSGSFHEQFF.

This clonotype was picked up a small number of times. The chain links TRBV5-1 to TRBJ2-7, with D tentatively TRBD1 or TRBD2 (5 bases each). Germline CDR1 is SGHRS and CDR2 is YFSETQ. This CDR3 has 15 amino acids. V was pared by 3 bases and J by 4 bases, with 17 bases between. In DNA, the CDR3 is TGCGCCAGCAGCTCAAATCCGGGGCCGGCTTACGAGCAGTACTTC. Translating gives CASSSNPGPAYEQYF.

The chain joins TRBV29-1 to TRBJ2-5, with TRBD2 as a possible D gene (6 bases). This CDR3 comprises 14 residues. V dropped 8 bases and J dropped 4 bases, with 20 bases sitting between them. Germline V CDR1 and CDR2: SQVTM, ANQGSEA. CDR3 amino acids: CSTRRGSPTETQYF. As DNA, the CDR3 is TGCAGCACACGGCGGGGTTCACCAACAGAGACCCAGTACTTC.

This clonotype was picked up a small number of times. The chain employs TRBV7-9 and TRBJ2-7; D possibly matches TRBD1 or TRBD2 (5 bases each). The germline V and J ends were trimmed by 5 bases and 2 bases, with 10 bases remaining between them. Germline V CDR1 and CDR2: SEHNR, FQNEAQ (reference sequence). The CDR3 runs 13 residues. DNA for the CDR3: TGTGCCAGCAGCGCCGGGACCACCTACGAGCAGTACTTC. This encodes CASSAGTTYEQYF.

V usage is TRBV10-1 and J usage is TRBJ2-1; 9 bases agree with TRBD2. There are 16 residues in the CDR3. The junction had 3 bases not matched to a gene; V was cut back by 1 base and J by 2 bases. The germline gives CDR1 WNHNN, CDR2 SYGVQD (reference sequence). The CDR3 region is CASSELAGATYNEQFF. The CDR3 DNA reads as TGCGCCAGCAGTGAGTTAGCGGGAGCGACCTACAATGAGCAGTTCTTC.

For this clonotype: One junction end does not reproduce the germline sequence, and a read error may be involved. V gene TRBV10-3 combines with J gene TRBJ1-6; D is ambiguous. Germline assignment: CDR1 ENHRY and CDR2 SYGVKD. The CDR3 has 13 amino acids. CDR3 loop: CAISESYDSPLHF. The CDR3 DNA reads as TGTGCCATCAGTGAGTCTTATGATTCACCACTCCACTTT.

The rearrangement uses TRBV5-5 and TRBJ1-1, with D unclear. The CDR3 runs 16 residues. Germline V gene lookup returns CDR1 SGHKS and CDR2 YYEKEE (reference sequence). Trimming cost V 0 bases and J 1 base, with 13 bases left between them. The CDR3 DNA reads as TGTGCCAGCAGCTTGGCCACGCTTTCACCGAACACTGAAGCTTTCTTT. This sequence encodes CASSLATLSPNTEAFF.

This clonotype was picked up a small number of times. The rearrangement links TRBV28 to TRBJ1-5, with 8 bases that match TRBD1. Trimming took 8 bases from V and 8 from J; bases not matched to a gene: 14. Germline assignment: CDR1 MDHEN and CDR2 SYDVKM. The CDR3 has 15 amino acids. The CDR3 bases are TGTGCCAGCTCCACAGACGCAGGGGGCGCGAAGCCCCAGCATTTT. It yields the protein CASSTDAGGAKPQHF.

V gene TRBV29-1 combines with J gene TRBJ1-1; D uncertain. V shed 4 bases and J shed 0 bases, with 9 bases lying between them. Germline CDR1 is SQVTM and CDR2 is ANQGSEA. This CDR3 spans 13 amino acids. This chain's CDR3 is CSVAFRLNTEAFF. CDR3 nucleotide sequence: TGCAGCGTTGCTTTCCGTCTGAACACTGAAGCTTTCTTT. The full variable domain, completed using reference TRBV29-1 and TRBJ1-1, is SAVISQKPSRDICQRGTSLTIQCQVDSQVTMMFWYRQQPGQSLTLIATANQGSEATYESGFVIDKFPISRPNLTFSTLTVSNMSPEDSSIYLCSVAFRLNTEAFFGQGTRLTVV.

V is TRBV30 and J is TRBJ1-2; D is undetermined. Trimming stripped 5 bases from V and 4 bases from J, with 14 bases between. Germline assignment: CDR1 GTSNPN and CDR2 SVGIG (reference sequence). The CDR3 has 13 amino acids. Here the CDR3 DNA reads TGTGCCTGGGAAGGAGGATCAGGCTATGGCTACACCTTC. It is translated as CAWEGGSGYGYTF.

This clonotype was detected a few times. This chain joins TRBV15 and TRBJ1-5, with a tentative D call TRBD1 (6 bases). The V end was cut by 4 bases, the J end by 1 base, with 23 bases between. Germline loops: CDR1 LNHNV, CDR2 YYDKDF (reference sequence). This CDR3 has 19 amino acids. CDR3 region: CATSKLRQVGDWSNQPQHF. The CDR3 coding sequence is TGTGCCACCAGCAAACTTAGACAGGTAGGGGATTGGAGCAATCAGCCCCAGCATTTT.

This clonotype was picked up a small number of times. V gene TRBV12-3 or TRBV12-4 combines with J gene TRBJ2-2; 12 bases fit TRBD2. CDR3 size: 17 residues. With V trimmed by 4 bases and J by 6 bases, 9 bases remained unmatched. The CDR3 loop reads CASSSPRLAGAAGELFF. CDR3 bases: TGTGCCAGCAGTTCCCCCAGACTAGCGGGAGCCGCCGGGGAGCTGTTTTTT.

The sample holds a few counts of this clonotype. The chain has TRBV7-9 and TRBJ2-1, with D tentatively TRBD2 (5 bases). Germline values: CDR1 SEHNR, CDR2 FQNEAQ (reference sequence). This CDR3 region has 16 residues. With 3 bases removed from V and 4 bases from J, the gap between germline ends came to 16 bases. The CDR3 is CASSFDGRRIYNEQFF. The CDR3 nucleotides are TGTGCCAGCAGCTTCGACGGACGGAGGATTTACAATGAGCAGTTCTTC.

At least ten counts were recorded for this clonotype. The gene calls are TRBV27 and TRBJ2-7; D possibly corresponds to TRBD1 (6 bases). The CDR3 has 13 residues. Trimming removed 5 bases at V and 3 bases at J, with 11 bases between. Germline loops: CDR1 MNHEY, CDR2 SMNVEV (reference sequence). This CDR3 is CASSQTGSYEQYF. CDR3 sequence (DNA): TGTGCCAGCAGTCAAACAGGGAGCTACGAGCAGTACTTC.

The gene calls are TRBV18 and TRBJ2-7; no definite D call. The CDR3 has 15 amino acids. Per the germline V gene, CDR1 is KGHSH and CDR2 is LQKENI. Trimming removed 3 bases from V and 0 bases from J, with 12 bases in between. CDR3 in DNA: TGTGCCAGCTCACCTCCGAGCTCGAGCTCCTACGAGCAGTACTTC. It translates to CASSPPSSSSYEQYF.

The chain couples TRBV28 to TRBJ2-7; tentatively, D is TRBD2 (5 bases). V lost 6 bases to trimming and J lost 7 bases, with 16 bases between them. The CDR3 is 13 residues long. Germline loops: CDR1 MDHEN, CDR2 SYDVKM. CDR3 in DNA: TGTGCCAGCAGAAGCGGACTCCTCGGGGAGCAGTACTTC. The encoded protein is CASRSGLLGEQYF. Based on the CDR3 plus reference TRBV28 and TRBJ2-7, the full variable domain is DVKVTQSSRYLVKRTGEKVFLECVQDMDHENMFWYRQDPGLGLRLIYFSYDVKMKEKGDIPEGYSVSREKKERFSLILESASTNQTSMYLCASRSGLLGEQYFGPGTRLTVT.